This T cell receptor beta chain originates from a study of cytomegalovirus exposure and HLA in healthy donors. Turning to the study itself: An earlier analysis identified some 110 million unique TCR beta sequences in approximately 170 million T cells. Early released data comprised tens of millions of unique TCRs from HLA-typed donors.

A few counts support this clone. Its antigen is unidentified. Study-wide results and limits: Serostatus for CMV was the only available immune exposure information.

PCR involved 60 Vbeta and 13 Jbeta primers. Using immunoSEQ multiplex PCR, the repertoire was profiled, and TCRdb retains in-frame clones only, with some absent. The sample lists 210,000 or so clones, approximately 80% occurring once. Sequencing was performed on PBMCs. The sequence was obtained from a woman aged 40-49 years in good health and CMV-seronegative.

DNA for the CDR3: TGTGCCACCAGCAGGGCCGGGACATCCCACGAGCAGTACTTC. The encoded protein is CATSRAGTSHEQYF. This chain links TRBV15 with TRBJ2-7; possible D gene TRBD1, 6 bases. From germline, CDR1 is LNHNV and CDR2 YYDKDF (reference sequence). The germline V and J ends were trimmed by 3 bases and 5 bases, with 14 bases remaining between them. The length of the CDR3 is 14 residues.